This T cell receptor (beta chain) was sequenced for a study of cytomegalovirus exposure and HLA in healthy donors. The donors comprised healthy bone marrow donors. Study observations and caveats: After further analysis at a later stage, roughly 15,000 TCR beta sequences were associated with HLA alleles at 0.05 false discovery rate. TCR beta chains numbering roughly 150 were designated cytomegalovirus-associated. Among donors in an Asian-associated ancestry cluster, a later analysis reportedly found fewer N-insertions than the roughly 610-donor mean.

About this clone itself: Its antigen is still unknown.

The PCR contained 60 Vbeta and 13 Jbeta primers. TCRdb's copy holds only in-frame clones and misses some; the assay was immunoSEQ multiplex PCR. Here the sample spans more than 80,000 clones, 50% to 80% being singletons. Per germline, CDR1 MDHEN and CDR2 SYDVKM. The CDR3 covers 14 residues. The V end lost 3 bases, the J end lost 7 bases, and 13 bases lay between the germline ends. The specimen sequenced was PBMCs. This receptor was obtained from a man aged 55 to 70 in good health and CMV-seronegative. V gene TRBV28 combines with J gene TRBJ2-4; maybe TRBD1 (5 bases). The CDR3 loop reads CASSFGRVGNIQYF. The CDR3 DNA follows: TGTGCCAGCAGTTTCGGCAGGGTTGGCAACATTCAGTACTTC.